The sequence of this TCR beta chain was determined in a study of shared clonotypes between healthy human individuals (dated by TCRdb to about 2020). Background on the whole study: The cohort included three men and two women between 18 and 49 years of age. For each donor, three plates each were used for CD4 naive and CD4 memory, two plates were used for CD8 naive, and one plate was used for CD8 memory. The study deeply sequenced blood TCR repertoires of about five healthy adults to estimate repertoire size and the extent of clonotype sharing between individuals. Libraries were prepared and TCR repertoires were sequenced by different laboratories using diverse techniques, in order to increase sequencing depth and limit assay-specific biases. Between about 0.94 and 8.9 billion PBMCs per donor were obtained by leukapheresis. The paper as a whole reports these results and caveats: Based on pairwise subsampling, the degree of clonotype sharing among donors was expected to be affected by sequencing depth. Because the study included only a small number of donors, the genetic and exposure-history diversity represented was limited. When a few donors were compared, the shared fraction of clonotypes was roughly 4.8% for naive CD4, around 3.6% for naive CD8, roughly 2.3% for memory CD4, and 0.4% for memory CD8. Clonotypes shared by all four sorted-subset donors showed higher generation probabilities than non-shared clonotypes. Naive subsets generally had larger estimated clonotype richness than memory subsets did. Even with the large sequencing depth, rarefaction of the sorted-subset datasets indicated that sequencing was incomplete. Only blood was sampled, and tissue TCR repertoires likely differ from those in blood.

CDR1 and CDR2 are drawn from the germline V gene (reference sequence): PRHDT, FYEKMQ. Reading from cysteine to phenylalanine, the CDR3 counts 15 amino acids. The only DNA kept is the CDR3, 45 bases in frame from the first base. V has 5 bases trimmed and J has 10 bases trimmed; junction bases matching no gene number 6. Concerning this clone: Its antigen is currently not known. No base quality information exists; no much larger clone differs at one position.

For the CD8 naive samples, CD45RO-negative cells were positively selected for CCR7, yielding a CD45RA+CCR7+ population from which TemRA cells were excluded. Healthy HIV-negative adults with no recently reported acute infections or vaccinations were included as donors. Every donor was a Caucasian adult residing in Nashville, Tennessee, USA. After blood collection by leukapheresis, PBMCs were isolated using Ficoll-Histopaque density gradient centrifugation and then cryopreserved in the vapor phase of liquid nitrogen. Analytical flow cytometry was used to check the purity and quantity of each magnetically sorted T cell population. Genomic DNA was isolated from every sorted fraction and measured by UV absorbance on a Nanodrop 2000c. Using the deep immunoSEQ assay, TCR CDR3 regions were amplified from genomic DNA by multiplex PCR. For each cell subset, the extracted genomic DNA was distributed evenly across all wells of several immunoSEQ 96-well plates, and each plate served as one replicate. Each replicate PCR for sorted subsets received roughly 0.2 ug genomic DNA, equal to roughly 30,000 T cell genomes. The purified libraries were quantified using a Qubit 3.0 fluorometer, sized with a Bioanalyzer 2100, and then quantified again using the KAPA Library Quantification kit. A separate single-read 150-cycle Illumina NextSeq 550 flow cell was used to sequence each immunoSEQ 96-well plate. The study's own analysis went as follows. Because the immunoSEQ output included only junctional sequences and no quality scores, the filtering could not be the same as the filtering used for full-length reads. Sequences were annotated with PyIR, a Python wrapper for IgBLAST v1.9, and V/J genes and CDR3 were assigned using IMGT germline references. Reads were removed for weak V/J assignments (E-value above 1e-6), missing CDR3, stop codons, out-of-frame junctions, or ambiguous translated residues. V3J clonotypes were defined as sequences sharing the same inferred V gene, J gene, and CDR3 amino acid sequence. To compute the percentage overlap between repertoires, the number of shared unique clonotypes was divided by the size of the smaller repertoire. RTK rarefaction, the Chao1 estimator, and Recon v2.1 estimates of unobserved clonotypes were used to assess repertoire richness. OLGA was used to compute generation probabilities for all TCRbeta clonotypes that the gDNA method yielded from a handful of donors. This immuneACCESS table, as held by TCRdb, lists in-frame sequences with V and J called but not all clones. Of the missing ones, under half trace to an unresolved V gene in checked studies; the others have no known cause. V and J calls plus clone size are reproduced from that table; the DNA served to infer D and trimming. Counted in this sample were just over 2,000,000 clones; around 96% of them appeared once. 0.85% to 1.3% of the sample goes to the ten largest clones.

This TCR was recovered from a man younger than 35 in good health. Material: naive CD8+ T cells sorted from blood. The label giving this sample's cell subset or site can be read as: CD45RA+CCR7+. The sequence is built from TRBV13 and TRBJ2-1, and 15 junctional nucleotides match TRBD2. The encoded CDR3 is CASSRTSGGAQEQFF. The DNA sequence is as follows: TGTGCCAGCAGCCGGACTAGCGGGGGGGCCCAGGAGCAGTTCTTC.